The present entry profiles one TCR beta chain with its context. In its sample, this clone was seen a few times. Its antigen remains unidentified. It has no much larger one-base neighbor in the sample; base qualities were not kept. The source of the sample is a study of blood T cell repertoires in COVID-19 (TCRdb year 2020). A note on the overall study: Recovered participants in ImmuneRACE Cohort 3 were defined as having two consecutive negative NP/OP PCR tests, clearance from a healthcare professional, or resolution of symptoms. Nearly every sample came with metadata listing a de-identified subject ID, COVID-19 status, age in years and sex. Samples came from the ongoing ImmuneRACE study (first 160 participants) plus 1,254 subjects from 6 global collaborators. Collaborator samples came from the United States, Italy and Spain and covered acute and convalescent phases of COVID-19. Where available, HLA class I and class II types were taken from metadata supplied by the sample provider and were not determined by assay-based typing. The dataset comprised deeply sampled blood TCRbeta repertoires from subjects exposed to, actively infected with, or recovered from COVID-19. The prospective study material was composed of cDNA or gDNA derived from T cells, B-cell-depleted T cells, or PBMCs. The repertoires were made available in a free public database intended to serve as a resource for research on the immune response to SARS-CoV-2.

Participants in the prospective study were enrolled through a virtual design, were aged roughly 18 to 90 years, and lived in 20 to 30 United States geographic areas. In the prospective study, cohorts were assigned on the basis of participant-reported clinical history obtained from a screening survey and a study questionnaire. Mobile phlebotomists in the prospective study collected whole blood, serum and a nasopharyngeal or oropharyngeal swab from every participant. Over a roughly 2-month period, participants in the prospective study had the option of providing additional blood draws and questionnaires. Before DNA extraction, blood samples from the prospective study were shipped at room temperature or frozen. Taken from cysteine to phenylalanine, the CDR3 has 14 residues. The sequence is cut down to CDR3 DNA, 42 bases in frame from base 1. A distance of 12 bases separates the germline ends of V and J, which lose 6 bases and 1 base respectively. Sequences MDHEN (CDR1) and SYDVKM (CDR2) are obtained from the germline V gene.

TCRbeta CDR3 regions were amplified from genomic DNA using the immunoSEQ Assay, a bias-controlled multiplex PCR. Per the source publication's procedure: Nucleated cell counts per sample were estimated from amplification of reference gene primers within the assay. To quantify the absolute abundance of each unique TCRbeta CDR3 rearrangement, sequence reads were collapsed and filtered. For each sample, productive Simpson clonality was calculated as the square root of Simpson's diversity index across productive rearrangements. Held by TCRdb, this immuneACCESS table contains in-frame sequences only and omits some clones. Under half of the omission traces to an unresolved V gene where checked; the cause of the rest is unknown. That table furnishes V, J and clone size, whereas the DNA furnished D and trimming. A total of some 200,000 clones appear in this sample, over 75% of them only once. The ten largest account for less than 8% of the sample.

Overall study results and their limits: How much clinical and demographic metadata was included differed by source and by participant, and the metadata was provided uncurated.

The sequenced sample consisted of PBMCs or T cells enriched from blood (not recorded which). The TCR sequence derives from a young man in a cohort exposed to, infected with or recovered from COVID-19 (not recorded which). Recombination linked TRBV28 to TRBJ1-1, with TRBD1 tentatively as D gene (6 bases match). The DNA sequence is TGTGCCAGCAGCAACGGACAGAAGAACACTGAAGCTTTCTTT. Its protein is CASSNGQKNTEAFF. When the CDR3 is completed using the reference TRBV28 and TRBJ1-1 genes on either side, the full variable domain is DVKVTQSSRYLVKRTGEKVFLECVQDMDHENMFWYRQDPGLGLRLIYFSYDVKMKEKGDIPEGYSVSREKKERFSLILESASTNQTSMYLCASSNGQKNTEAFFGQGTRLTVV.